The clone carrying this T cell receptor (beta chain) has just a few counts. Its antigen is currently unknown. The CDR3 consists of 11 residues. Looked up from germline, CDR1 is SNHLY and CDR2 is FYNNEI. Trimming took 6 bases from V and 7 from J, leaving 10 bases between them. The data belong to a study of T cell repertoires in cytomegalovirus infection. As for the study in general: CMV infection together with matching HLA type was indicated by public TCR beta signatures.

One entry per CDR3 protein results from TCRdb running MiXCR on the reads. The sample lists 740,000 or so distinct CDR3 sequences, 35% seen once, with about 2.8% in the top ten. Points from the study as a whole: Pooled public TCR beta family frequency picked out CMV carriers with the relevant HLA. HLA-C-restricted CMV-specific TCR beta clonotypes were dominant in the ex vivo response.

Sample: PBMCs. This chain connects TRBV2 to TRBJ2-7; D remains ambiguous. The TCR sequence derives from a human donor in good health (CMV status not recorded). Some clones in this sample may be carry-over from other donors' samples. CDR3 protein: CASSDPTEQYF. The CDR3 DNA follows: TGTGCCAGCAGCGATCCGACAGAGCAGTACTTC.